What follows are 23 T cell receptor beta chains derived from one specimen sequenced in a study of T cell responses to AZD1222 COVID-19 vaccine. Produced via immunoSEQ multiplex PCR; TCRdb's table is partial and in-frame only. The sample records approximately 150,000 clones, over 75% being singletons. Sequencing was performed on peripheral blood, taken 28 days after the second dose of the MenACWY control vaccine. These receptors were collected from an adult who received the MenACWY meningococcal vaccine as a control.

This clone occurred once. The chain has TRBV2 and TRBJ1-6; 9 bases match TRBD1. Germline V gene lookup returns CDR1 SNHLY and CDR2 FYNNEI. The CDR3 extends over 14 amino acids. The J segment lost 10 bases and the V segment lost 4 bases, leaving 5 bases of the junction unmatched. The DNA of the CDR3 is TGTGCCAGCAGTGGTAGGACAGGGGTCTCACCCCTCCACTTT. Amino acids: CASSGRTGVSPLHF.

CDR3: CASSTQRDTEAFF. The CDR3 DNA follows: TGTGCCAGCAGCACCCAGAGGGACACTGAAGCTTTCTTT. The gene calls are TRBV7-3 and TRBJ1-1; D gene ambiguous. Per germline, CDR1 SGHTA and CDR2 FQGTGA. CDR3 length: 13 amino acids. V was cut by 5 bases and J by 3 bases, with 10 bases left in between.

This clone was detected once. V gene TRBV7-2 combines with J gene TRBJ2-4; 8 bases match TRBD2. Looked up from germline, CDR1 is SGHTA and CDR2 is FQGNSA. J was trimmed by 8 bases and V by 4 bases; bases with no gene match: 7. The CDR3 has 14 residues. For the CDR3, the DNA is TGTGCCAGCAGCTCGCGGTCGCGGGGGGACATTCAGTACTTC. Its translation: CASSSRSRGDIQYF.

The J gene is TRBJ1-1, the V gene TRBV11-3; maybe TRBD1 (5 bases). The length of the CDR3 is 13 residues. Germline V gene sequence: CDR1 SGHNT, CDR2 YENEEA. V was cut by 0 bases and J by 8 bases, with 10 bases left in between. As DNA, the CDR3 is TGTGCCAGCAGCTTAGAGGAAGGGGCGGAAGCTTTCTTT. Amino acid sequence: CASSLEEGAEAFF.

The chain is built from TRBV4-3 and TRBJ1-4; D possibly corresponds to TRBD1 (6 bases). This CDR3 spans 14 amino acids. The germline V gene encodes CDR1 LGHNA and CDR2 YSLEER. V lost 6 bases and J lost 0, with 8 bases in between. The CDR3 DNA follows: TGCGCCAGCAGGAGGACAGCAACTAATGAAAAACTGTTTTTT. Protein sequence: CASRRTATNEKLFF.

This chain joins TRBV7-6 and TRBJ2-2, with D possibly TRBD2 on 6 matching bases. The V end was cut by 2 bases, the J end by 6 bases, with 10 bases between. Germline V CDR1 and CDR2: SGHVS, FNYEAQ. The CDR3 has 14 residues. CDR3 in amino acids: CASSLSGGAGELFF. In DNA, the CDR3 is TGTGCCAGCAGCTTAAGCGGAGGGGCCGGGGAGCTGTTTTTT.

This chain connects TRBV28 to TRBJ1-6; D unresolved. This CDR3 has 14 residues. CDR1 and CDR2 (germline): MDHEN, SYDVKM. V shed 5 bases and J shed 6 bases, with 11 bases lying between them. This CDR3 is CASSLIHSNSPLHF. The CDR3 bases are TGTGCCAGCAGTCTTATTCACAGTAATTCACCCCTCCACTTT.

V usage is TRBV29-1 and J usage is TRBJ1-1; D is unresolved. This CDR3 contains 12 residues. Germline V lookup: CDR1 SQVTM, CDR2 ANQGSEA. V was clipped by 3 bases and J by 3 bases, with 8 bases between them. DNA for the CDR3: TGCAGCGTTGATTTTCCTTACACTGAAGCTTTCTTT. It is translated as CSVDFPYTEAFF. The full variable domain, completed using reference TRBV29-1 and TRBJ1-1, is SAVISQKPSRDICQRGTSLTIQCQVDSQVTMMFWYRQQPGQSLTLIATANQGSEATYESGFVIDKFPISRPNLTFSTLTVSNMSPEDSSIYLCSVDFPYTEAFFGQGTRLTVV.

The CDR3 sequence is CASSEWRASTDTQYF. The CDR3 region has the DNA TGCGCCAGCAGTGAGTGGAGAGCTAGCACAGATACGCAGTATTTT. This chain connects TRBV10-2 to TRBJ2-3; D is unclear. Germline-derived CDR1 and CDR2 are WSHSY and SAAADI. Trimming stripped 1 base from V and 0 bases from J, with 8 bases between. This CDR3 comprises 15 residues.

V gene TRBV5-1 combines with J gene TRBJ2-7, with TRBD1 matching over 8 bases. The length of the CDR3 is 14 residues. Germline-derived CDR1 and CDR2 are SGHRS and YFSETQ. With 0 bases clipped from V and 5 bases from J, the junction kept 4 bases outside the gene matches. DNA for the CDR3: TGCGCCAGCAGCTTGGTGCCAGGGGGCGACGAGCAGTACTTC. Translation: CASSLVPGGDEQYF.

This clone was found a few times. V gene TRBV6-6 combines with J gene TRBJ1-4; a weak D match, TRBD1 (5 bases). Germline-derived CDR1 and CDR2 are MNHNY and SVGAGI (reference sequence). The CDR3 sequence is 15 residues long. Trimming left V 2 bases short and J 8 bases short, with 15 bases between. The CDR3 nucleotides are TGTGCCAGCAGTTACCCGGGGGGGTCGGACGAAAAACTGTTTTTT. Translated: CASSYPGGSDEKLFF.

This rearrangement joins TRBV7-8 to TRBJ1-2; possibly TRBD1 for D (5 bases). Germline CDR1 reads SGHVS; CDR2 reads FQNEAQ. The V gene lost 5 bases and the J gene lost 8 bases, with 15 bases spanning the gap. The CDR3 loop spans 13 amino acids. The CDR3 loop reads CASSRRRGEGYTF. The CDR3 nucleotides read TGTGCCAGCAGCCGCCGGAGGGGCGAGGGCTACACCTTC.

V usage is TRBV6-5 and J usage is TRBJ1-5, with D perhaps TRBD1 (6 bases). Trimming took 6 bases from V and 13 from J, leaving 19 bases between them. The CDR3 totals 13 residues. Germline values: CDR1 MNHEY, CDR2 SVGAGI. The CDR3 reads CASRYEGTSPQHF. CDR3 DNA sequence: TGTGCCAGCAGATACGAGGGGACATCACCTCAGCATTTT.

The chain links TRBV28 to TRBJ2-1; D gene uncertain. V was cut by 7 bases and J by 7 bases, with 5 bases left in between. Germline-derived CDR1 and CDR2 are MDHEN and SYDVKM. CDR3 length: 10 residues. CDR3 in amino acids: CASTGNEQFF. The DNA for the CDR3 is TGTGCCAGCACCGGGAATGAGCAGTTCTTC.

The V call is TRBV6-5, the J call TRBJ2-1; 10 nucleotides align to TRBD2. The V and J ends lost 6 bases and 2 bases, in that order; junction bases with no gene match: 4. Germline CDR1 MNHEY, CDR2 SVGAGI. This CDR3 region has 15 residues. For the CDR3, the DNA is TGTGCCAGCAGACGGACTAGCGGAGCCTACAATGAGCAGTTCTTC. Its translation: CASRRTSGAYNEQFF.

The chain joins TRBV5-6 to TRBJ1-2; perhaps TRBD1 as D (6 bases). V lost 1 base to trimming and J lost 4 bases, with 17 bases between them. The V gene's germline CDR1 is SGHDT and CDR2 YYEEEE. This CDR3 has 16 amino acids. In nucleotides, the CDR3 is TGTGCCAGCAGCTTGTTTACCGTGGGACAAGTCTATGGCTACACCTTC. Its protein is CASSLFTVGQVYGYTF.

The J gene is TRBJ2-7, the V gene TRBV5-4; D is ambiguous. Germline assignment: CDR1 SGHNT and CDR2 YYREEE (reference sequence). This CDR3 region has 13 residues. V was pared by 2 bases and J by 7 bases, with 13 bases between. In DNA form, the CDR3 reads TGTGCCAGCAGCTTTGACGCTACCGGTGAGCAGTACTTC. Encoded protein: CASSFDATGEQYF.

The DNA of the CDR3 is TGTGCCAGCAGCTTAGGGACAGTAAGCAATCAGCCCCAGCATTTT. Translating gives CASSLGTVSNQPQHF. J is TRBJ1-5 and V is TRBV7-9, with D possibly TRBD1 on 6 matching bases. Trimming took off 1 base at V and 1 base at J, with 8 bases between the two ends. Looked up from germline, CDR1 is SEHNR and CDR2 is FQNEAQ (reference sequence). CDR3 length equals 15 residues. The full variable domain, completed using reference TRBV7-9 and TRBJ1-5, is DTGVSQNPRHKITKRGQNVTFRCDPISEHNRLYWYRQTLGQGPEFLTYFQNEAQLEKSRLLSDRFSAERPKGSFSTLEIQRTEQGDSAMYLCASSLGTVSNQPQHFGDGTRLSIL.

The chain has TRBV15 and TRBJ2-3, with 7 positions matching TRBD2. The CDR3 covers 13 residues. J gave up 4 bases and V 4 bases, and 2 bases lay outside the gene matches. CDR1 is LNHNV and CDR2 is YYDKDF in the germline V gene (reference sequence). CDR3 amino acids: CATSKTSADTQYF. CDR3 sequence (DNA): TGTGCCACCAGCAAAACTAGCGCAGATACGCAGTATTTT.

In DNA, the CDR3 is TGTGCCAGCAGCCGTAGACAGGGGTACTCACCCCTCCACTTT. Amino acids: CASSRRQGYSPLHF. The J gene is TRBJ1-6, the V gene TRBV6-5; 8 positions agree with TRBD1. The junction had 8 bases not matched to a gene; V was cut back by 6 bases and J by 10 bases. Germline CDR1 and CDR2: MNHEY and SVGAGI. This CDR3 region has 14 residues.

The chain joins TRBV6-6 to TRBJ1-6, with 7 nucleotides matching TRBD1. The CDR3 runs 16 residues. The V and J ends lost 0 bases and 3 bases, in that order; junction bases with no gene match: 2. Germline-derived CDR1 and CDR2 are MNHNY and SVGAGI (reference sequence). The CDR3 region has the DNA TGTGCCAGCAGTTACTCGACAGGGCGCTATAATTCACCCCTCCACTTT. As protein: CASSYSTGRYNSPLHF.

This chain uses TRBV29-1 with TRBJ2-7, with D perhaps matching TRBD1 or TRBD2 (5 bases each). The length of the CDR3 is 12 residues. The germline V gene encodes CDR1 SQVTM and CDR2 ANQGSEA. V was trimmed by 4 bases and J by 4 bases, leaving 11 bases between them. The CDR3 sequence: CSVGGALYEQYF. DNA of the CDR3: TGCAGCGTTGGAGGGGCCCTTTACGAGCAGTACTTC.

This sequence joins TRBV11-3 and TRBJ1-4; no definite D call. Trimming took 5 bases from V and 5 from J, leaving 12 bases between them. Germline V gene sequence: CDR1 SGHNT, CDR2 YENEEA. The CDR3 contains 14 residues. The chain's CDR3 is CASSPDRGNEKLFF. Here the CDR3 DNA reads TGTGCCAGCAGCCCCGATCGGGGAAATGAAAAACTGTTTTTT. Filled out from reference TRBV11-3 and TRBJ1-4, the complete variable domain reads EAGVVQSPRYKIIEKKQPVAFWCNPISGHNTLYWYLQNLGQGPELLIRYENEEAVDDSQLPKDRFSAERLKGVDSTLKIQPAELGDSAVYLCASSPDRGNEKLFFGSGTQLSVL.